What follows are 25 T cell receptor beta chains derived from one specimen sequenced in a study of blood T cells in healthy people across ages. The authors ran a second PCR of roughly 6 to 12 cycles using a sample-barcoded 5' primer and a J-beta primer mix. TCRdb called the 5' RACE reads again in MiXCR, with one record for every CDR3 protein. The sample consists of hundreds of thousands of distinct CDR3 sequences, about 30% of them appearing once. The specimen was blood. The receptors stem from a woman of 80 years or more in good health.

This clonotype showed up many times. DNA of the CDR3: TGTGCCACCAGCAGAGACTTAGGGGCCTACGAGCAGTACTTC. It translates to CATSRDLGAYEQYF. V gene TRBV15 combines with J gene TRBJ2-7; possibly TRBD1 for D (5 bases). Trimming stripped 0 bases from V and 2 bases from J, with 8 bases between. Germline loops: CDR1 LNHNV, CDR2 YYDKDF (reference sequence). The CDR3 runs to 14 residues.

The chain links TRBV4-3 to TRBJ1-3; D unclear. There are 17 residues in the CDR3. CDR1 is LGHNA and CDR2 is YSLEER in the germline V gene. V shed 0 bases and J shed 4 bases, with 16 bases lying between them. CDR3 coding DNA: TGCGCCAGCAGCCAAGATCGCTTTAGAGGCACGGGAAACACCATATATTTT. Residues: CASSQDRFRGTGNTIYF.

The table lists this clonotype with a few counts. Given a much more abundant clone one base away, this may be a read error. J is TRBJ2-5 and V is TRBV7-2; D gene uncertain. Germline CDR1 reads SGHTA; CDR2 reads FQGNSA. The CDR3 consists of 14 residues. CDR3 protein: CASSLVSVREAQYF. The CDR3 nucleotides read TGTGCCAGCAGCTTAGTCTCGGTGAGAGAGGCCCAGTACTTC.

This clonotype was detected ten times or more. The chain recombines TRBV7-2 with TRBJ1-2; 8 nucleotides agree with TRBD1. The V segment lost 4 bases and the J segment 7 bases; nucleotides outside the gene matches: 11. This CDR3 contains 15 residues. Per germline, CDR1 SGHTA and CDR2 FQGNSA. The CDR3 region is CASSWEKTGGGGYTF. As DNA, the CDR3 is TGTGCCAGCAGCTGGGAAAAAACAGGGGGGGGTGGCTACACCTTC. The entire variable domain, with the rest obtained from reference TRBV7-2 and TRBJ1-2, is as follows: GAGVSQSPSNKVTEKGKDVELRCDPISGHTALYWYRQSLGQGLEFLIYFQGNSAPDKSGLPSDRFSAERTGGSVSTLTIQRTQQEDSAVYLCASSWEKTGGGGYTFGSGTRLTVV.

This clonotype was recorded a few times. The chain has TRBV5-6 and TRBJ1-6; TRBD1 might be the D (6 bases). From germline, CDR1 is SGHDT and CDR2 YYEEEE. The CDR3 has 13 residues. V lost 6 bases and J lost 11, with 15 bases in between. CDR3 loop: CASTATGIPPLHF. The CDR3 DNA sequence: TGTGCCAGCACCGCTACAGGGATACCACCCCTCCACTTT.

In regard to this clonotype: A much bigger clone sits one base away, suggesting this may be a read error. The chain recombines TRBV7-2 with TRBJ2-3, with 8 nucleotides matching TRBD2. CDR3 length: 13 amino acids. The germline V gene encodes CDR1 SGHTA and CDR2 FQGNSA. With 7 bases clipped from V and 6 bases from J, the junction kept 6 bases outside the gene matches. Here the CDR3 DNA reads TGTGCCAGCAACCAAAGCGGGGGCGATACGCAGTATTTT. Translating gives CASNQSGGDTQYF.

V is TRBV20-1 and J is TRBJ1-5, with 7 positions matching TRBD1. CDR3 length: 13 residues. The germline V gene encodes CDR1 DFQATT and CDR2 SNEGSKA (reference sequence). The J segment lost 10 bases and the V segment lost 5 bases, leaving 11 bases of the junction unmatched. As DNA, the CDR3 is TGCAGTGCTCCGGGACAGCCCAGTGGACCCCAGCATTTT. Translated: CSAPGQPSGPQHF.

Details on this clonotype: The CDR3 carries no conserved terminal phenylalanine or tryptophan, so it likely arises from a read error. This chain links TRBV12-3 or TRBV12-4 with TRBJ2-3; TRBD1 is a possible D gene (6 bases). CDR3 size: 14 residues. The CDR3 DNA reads TGTGCCAGCATCACTAGAGGGGGAGCAGATGCGCAGTATTCT. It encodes CASITRGGADAQYS.

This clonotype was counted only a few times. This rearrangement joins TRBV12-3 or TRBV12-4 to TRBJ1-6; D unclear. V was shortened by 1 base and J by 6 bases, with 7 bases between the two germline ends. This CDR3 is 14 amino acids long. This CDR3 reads CASSLVRFNSPLHF. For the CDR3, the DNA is TGTGCCAGCAGTTTAGTCAGGTTTAATTCACCCCTCCACTTT.

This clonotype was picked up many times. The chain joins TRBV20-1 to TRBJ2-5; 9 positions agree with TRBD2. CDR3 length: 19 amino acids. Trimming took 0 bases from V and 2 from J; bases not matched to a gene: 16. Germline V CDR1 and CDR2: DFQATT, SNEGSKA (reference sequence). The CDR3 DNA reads TGCAGTGCTAGAGATAATCCTAGCGGGGCCAGACCGATACAAGAGACCCAGTACTTC. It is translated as CSARDNPSGARPIQETQYF.

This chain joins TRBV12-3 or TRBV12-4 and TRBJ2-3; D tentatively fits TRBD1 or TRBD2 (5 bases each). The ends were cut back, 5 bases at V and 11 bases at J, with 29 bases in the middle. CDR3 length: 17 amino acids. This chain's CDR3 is CASSATPGPRGADVQYF. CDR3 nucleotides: TGTGCCAGCAGTGCCACCCCGGGACCCCGGGGCGCAGATGTGCAGTATTTT.

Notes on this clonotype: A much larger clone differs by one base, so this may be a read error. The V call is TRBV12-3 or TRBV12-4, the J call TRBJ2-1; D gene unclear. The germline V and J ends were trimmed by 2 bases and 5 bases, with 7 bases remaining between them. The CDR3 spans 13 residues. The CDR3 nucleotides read TGTGCCAGCAGTTTAAGCACTAACAATGAGCAGTTCTTC. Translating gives CASSLSTNNEQFF.

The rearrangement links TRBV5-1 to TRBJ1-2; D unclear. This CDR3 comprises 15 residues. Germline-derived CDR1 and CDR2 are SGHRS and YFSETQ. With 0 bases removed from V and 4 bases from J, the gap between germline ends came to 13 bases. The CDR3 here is CASSLGPETSYGYTF. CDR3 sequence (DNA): TGCGCCAGCAGCTTGGGTCCAGAAACCTCCTATGGCTACACCTTC.

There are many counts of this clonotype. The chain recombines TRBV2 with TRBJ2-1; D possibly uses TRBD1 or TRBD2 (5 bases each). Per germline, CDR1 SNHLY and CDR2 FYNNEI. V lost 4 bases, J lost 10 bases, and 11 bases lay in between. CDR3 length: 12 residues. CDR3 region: CASSGDLGEQFF. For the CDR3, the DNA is TGTGCCAGCAGTGGGGACCTAGGGGAGCAGTTCTTC.

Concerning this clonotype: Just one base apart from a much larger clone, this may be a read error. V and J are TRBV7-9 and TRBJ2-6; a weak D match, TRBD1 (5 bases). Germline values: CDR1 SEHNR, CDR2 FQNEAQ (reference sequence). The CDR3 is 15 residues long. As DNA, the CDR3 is TGTGCCAGCAGCTTACCGCTCTCTGGGGCCAACGTCCGGACTTTC. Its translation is CASSLPLSGANVRTF.

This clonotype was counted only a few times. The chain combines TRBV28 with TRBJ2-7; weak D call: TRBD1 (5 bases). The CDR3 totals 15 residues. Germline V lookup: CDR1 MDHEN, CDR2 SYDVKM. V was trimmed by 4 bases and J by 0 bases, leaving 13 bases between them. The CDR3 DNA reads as TGTGCCAGCAGTTCCCCCCCCAGGGCCTCCTACGAGCAGTACTTC. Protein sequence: CASSSPPRASYEQYF.

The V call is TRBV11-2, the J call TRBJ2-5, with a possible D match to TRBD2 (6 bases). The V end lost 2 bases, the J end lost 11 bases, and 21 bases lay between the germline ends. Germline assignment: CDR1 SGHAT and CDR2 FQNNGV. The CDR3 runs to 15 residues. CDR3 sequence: CASSLREDGISPQYF. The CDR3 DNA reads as TGTGCCAGCAGCTTAAGGGAGGACGGCATATCTCCGCAGTACTTC.

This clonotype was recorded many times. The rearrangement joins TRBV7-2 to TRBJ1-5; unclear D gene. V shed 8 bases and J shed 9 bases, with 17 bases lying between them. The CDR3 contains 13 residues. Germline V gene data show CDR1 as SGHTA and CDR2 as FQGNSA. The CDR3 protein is CASLQAPLSPQHF. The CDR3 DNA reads TGTGCCAGCCTGCAGGCCCCCCTCTCGCCCCAGCATTTT.

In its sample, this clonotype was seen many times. This CDR3 reads CAISESASEKLFF. Written as DNA, the CDR3 is TGTGCCATCAGTGAGTCGGCCTCGGAAAAACTGTTTTTT. The chain is built from TRBV10-3 and TRBJ1-4; D ambiguous. Looked up from germline, CDR1 is ENHRY and CDR2 is SYGVKD. The V end was cut by 0 bases, the J end by 8 bases, with 7 bases between. This CDR3 is built from 13 residues.

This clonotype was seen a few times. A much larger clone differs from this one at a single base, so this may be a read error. The chain's CDR3 is CANSFRAAQNTEAFF. The CDR3 DNA reads as TGTGCCAACAGCTTCAGGGCCGCCCAGAACACTGAAGCTTTCTTT. This chain connects TRBV7-9 to TRBJ1-1; weak D call: TRBD1 (5 bases). This CDR3 contains 15 residues. The germline V gene encodes CDR1 SEHNR and CDR2 FQNEAQ (reference sequence).

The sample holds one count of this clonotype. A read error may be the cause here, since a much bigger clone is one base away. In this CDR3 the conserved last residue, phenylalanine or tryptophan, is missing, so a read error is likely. Here the CDR3 reads CSARDGGGPTDTQYC. Here the CDR3 DNA reads TGCAGTGCTAGAGATGGGGGGGGACCGACAGATACGCAGTATTGT. The V gene is TRBV20-1, the J gene TRBJ2-3; 7 positions match TRBD2. Trimming took 0 bases from V and 3 from J; bases not matched to a gene: 6. Germline V gene sequence: CDR1 DFQATT, CDR2 SNEGSKA (reference sequence). The CDR3 length is 15 residues.

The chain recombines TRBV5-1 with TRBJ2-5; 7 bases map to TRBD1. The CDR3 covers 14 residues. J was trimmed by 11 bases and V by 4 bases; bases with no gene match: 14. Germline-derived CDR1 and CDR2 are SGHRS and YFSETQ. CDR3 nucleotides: TGCGCCAGCAGCCTACAGGGGAGATGGAGTGAGCAGTACTTC. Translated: CASSLQGRWSEQYF.

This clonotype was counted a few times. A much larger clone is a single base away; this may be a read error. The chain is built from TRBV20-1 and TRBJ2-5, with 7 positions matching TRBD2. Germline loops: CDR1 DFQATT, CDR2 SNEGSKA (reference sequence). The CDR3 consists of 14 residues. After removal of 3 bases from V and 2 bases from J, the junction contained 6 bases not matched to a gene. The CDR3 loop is CSASLVGGQETQYF. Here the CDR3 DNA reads TGCAGTGCTAGCTTAGTGGGGGGGCAAGAGACCCAGTACTTC.

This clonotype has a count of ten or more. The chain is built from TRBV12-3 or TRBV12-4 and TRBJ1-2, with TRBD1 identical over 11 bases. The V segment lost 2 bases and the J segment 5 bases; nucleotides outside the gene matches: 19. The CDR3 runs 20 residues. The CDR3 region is CASSLTIPGQGDEGGYGYTF. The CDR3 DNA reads TGTGCCAGCAGTTTAACCATCCCGGGACAGGGGGACGAGGGGGGTTATGGCTACACCTTC.

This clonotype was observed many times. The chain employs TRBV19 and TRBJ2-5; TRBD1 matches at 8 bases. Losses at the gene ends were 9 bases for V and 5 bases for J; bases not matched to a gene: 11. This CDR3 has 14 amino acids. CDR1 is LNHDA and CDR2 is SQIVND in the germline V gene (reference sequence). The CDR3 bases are TGTGCCAGCACGTCGAGCAGGGGGCCGGAGACCCAGTACTTC. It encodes CASTSSRGPETQYF.